This TCR beta chain was sequenced in a study of blood T cell repertoires in COVID-19 (dated by TCRdb to 2018 to 2021). Notes on the research overall: Collaborator samples came from the United States, Italy and Spain and covered acute and convalescent phases of COVID-19. Samples came from the ongoing ImmuneRACE study (first 160 participants) plus 1,254 subjects from 6 global collaborators. A freely available public database, intended as a resource for researchers studying the immune response to SARS-CoV-2, is where the repertoires were released. The material from the prospective study consisted of cDNA or gDNA derived from T cells, B-cell-depleted T cells, or PBMCs. Deeply sampled blood TCRbeta repertoires from subjects exposed to, actively infected with, or recovered from COVID-19 were included in the dataset. HLA class I and class II types, where available, came from metadata supplied by the sample provider rather than from assay-based typing. Sample metadata almost always included a de-identified subject ID, COVID-19 status, age in years and sex.

Note on this clone: This receptor's antigen is unknown. Base qualities are not provided; no much larger clone lies one nucleotide away.

The immunoSEQ Assay, a bias-controlled multiplex PCR, was used to amplify TCRbeta CDR3 regions from genomic DNA. Concerning the study's data processing: Within the assay, amplification of reference gene primers was used to estimate how many nucleated cells each sample contained. To quantify the absolute abundance of each unique TCRbeta CDR3 rearrangement, sequence reads were collapsed and filtered. For each sample, productive Simpson clonality was calculated as the square root of Simpson's diversity index over productive rearrangements. The table comes from immuneACCESS by way of TCRdb, which keeps in-frame sequences with V and J called. Part of the clones is missing from these tables; in studies checked, under half for an unresolved V gene and the rest for unknown reasons. D and trimming come from the DNA, and the V and J calls and clone size come from that table. Within this sample are 75,000 to 100,000 clones, with about four fifths of them counted one time only. Together, the top ten hold almost 7% of the sample.

Each collaborating institution followed its own protocols to collect whole blood in K2EDTA tubes. Collaborator samples were shipped for TCRbeta analysis as frozen whole blood, isolated PBMCs, or DNA extracted from either sample type. Summary of the overall study and its limitations: The quantity of clinical and demographic metadata differed by source and by participant and was supplied without curation.

Trimming removed 2 bases from V and 1 base from J, leaving 13 bases between the germline ends. Looking up the germline V gene yields CDR1 SQVTM and CDR2 ANQGSEA. The CDR3, cysteine through phenylalanine, is 15 amino acids long. Only the CDR3 DNA stays, 45 bases, in frame from base 1. This clonotype originated in a middle-aged man with active or convalescent COVID-19. Recombination linked TRBV29-1 to TRBJ2-3; the D gene is not confidently resolved. Source material: peripheral blood. The nucleotide sequence is given as TGCAGCGTTGAAACAGATCCCTTTCGCACAGATACGCAGTATTTT. The resulting protein is CSVETDPFRTDTQYF.